The 26 T cell receptor beta chains in this list originate from one sample, sequenced in a study of T cell repertoires in cytomegalovirus infection. Their cognate antigens are unknown. TCRdb called the reads again in MiXCR, with one record for every CDR3 protein. In the table there are nearly 700,000 distinct CDR3 sequences, roughly 36% of which are singletons. This specimen consisted of cultured PBMCs, obtained from culture after CMV antigen stimulation. These receptors were taken from a human donor in good health (CMV status not recorded). Some clones in this sample may be carry-over from other donors' samples.

This chain links TRBV12-3 or TRBV12-4 with TRBJ1-5; 8 nucleotides match TRBD1. J was trimmed by 7 bases and V by 5 bases; bases with no gene match: 7. The CDR3 is 14 residues long. In nucleotides, the CDR3 is TGTGCCAGCAGTCCAGACAGGGGAGCCCAGCCCCAGCATTTT. As protein: CASSPDRGAQPQHF.

The chain links TRBV19 to TRBJ2-3; 7 bases are shared with TRBD1. Germline loops: CDR1 LNHDA, CDR2 SQIVND (reference sequence). The CDR3 is 14 residues long. The ends lost 3 bases at V and 5 bases at J; junction bases unmatched: 5. The CDR3 loop is CASSIAYRGDTQYF. CDR3 coding DNA: TGTGCCAGTAGTATCGCCTACAGGGGAGATACGCAGTATTTT. The full variable domain, completed using reference TRBV19 and TRBJ2-3, is DGGITQSPKYLFRKEGQNVTLSCEQNLNHDAMYWYRQDPGQGLRLIYYSQIVNDFQKGDIAEGYSVSREKKESFPLTVTSAQKNPTAFYLCASSIAYRGDTQYFGPGTRLTVL.

This chain uses TRBV2 with TRBJ2-7; unclear D gene. V lost 6 bases and J lost 6, with 15 bases in between. The V gene's germline CDR1 is SNHLY and CDR2 FYNNEI. The CDR3 contains 13 residues. The CDR3 spells CASRPEWVGEQYF. The DNA of the CDR3 is TGTGCCAGCAGGCCCGAGTGGGTCGGCGAGCAGTACTTC. Based on the CDR3 plus reference TRBV2 and TRBJ2-7, the full variable domain is EPEVTQTPSHQVTQMGQEVILRCVPISNHLYFYWYRQILGQKVEFLVSFYNNEISEKSEIFDDQFSVERPDGSNFTLKIRSTKLEDSAMYFCASRPEWVGEQYFGPGTRLTVT.

This clonotype has only a few counts. The V gene is TRBV5-4, the J gene TRBJ2-7, with 7 positions matching TRBD1. V shed 0 bases, J shed 4 bases, and the junction held 7 bases outside the gene matches. The V gene's germline CDR1 is SGHNT and CDR2 YYREEE (reference sequence). This CDR3 has 15 residues. The CDR3 DNA is TGTGCCAGCAGCTTGGGGGACAGCGAAACTTACGAGCAGTACTTC. Residues: CASSLGDSETYEQYF.

This clonotype was seen a handful of times. The genes are TRBV12-3 or TRBV12-4 and TRBJ2-7; 8 bases match TRBD1. J lost 0 bases, V lost 6 bases, and 7 bases had no gene match. This CDR3 comprises 15 residues. The CDR3 coding sequence is TGTGCCAGCAGCCGACAGGGGACCCCCTCCTACGAGCAGTACTTC. It specifies CASSRQGTPSYEQYF.

The V gene is TRBV7-9, the J gene TRBJ1-1; the D gene is possibly TRBD1 (5 bases). CDR1 and CDR2 (germline): SEHNR, FQNEAQ (reference sequence). The V end lost 5 bases, the J end lost 10 bases, and 14 bases lay between the germline ends. This CDR3 region has 12 residues. The CDR3 protein is CASSHRGGVAFF. The CDR3 DNA is TGTGCCAGCAGCCATAGGGGCGGCGTAGCTTTCTTT.

This clonotype appeared a few times. The gene calls are TRBV6-1 and TRBJ2-6, with D possibly matching TRBD1 (5 bases). The CDR3 covers 18 residues. Germline CDR1 is MNHNS and CDR2 is SASEGT. The germline V and J ends were trimmed by 7 bases and 0 bases, with 19 bases remaining between them. CDR3 region: CASIRRGQYSSGANVLTF. DNA of the CDR3: TGTGCCAGCATCCGAAGGGGCCAGTATTCCTCTGGGGCCAACGTCCTGACTTTC.

This clonotype has a handful of counts. The J gene is TRBJ1-1, the V gene TRBV27; D is possibly TRBD1 (6 bases). The CDR3 runs 16 residues. The V and J ends lost 6 bases and 0 bases respectively, with 17 bases between them. In germline, CDR1 is MNHEY, CDR2 SMNVEV (reference sequence). CDR3 sequence (DNA): TGTGCCAGCAGGCGTTTAACAGGGAATGTGAACACTGAAGCTTTCTTT. Amino acid sequence: CASRRLTGNVNTEAFF.

The chain has TRBV29-1 and TRBJ2-1; 8 nucleotides line up with TRBD2. The CDR3 covers 13 residues. Losses at the gene ends were 3 bases for V and 10 bases for J; bases not matched to a gene: 8. Germline CDR1 and CDR2: SQVTM and ANQGSEA. The CDR3 DNA follows: TGCAGCGTTGAGAGAGGGACTAGTTTCGAGCAGTTCTTC. Amino acid sequence: CSVERGTSFEQFF.

This chain links TRBV4-3 with TRBJ2-3; D is ambiguous. Deletions cut 4 bases from V and 6 bases from J, with 20 bases between. The CDR3 has 16 residues. CDR1 and CDR2 from the germline V gene are LGHNA and YSLEER. CDR3 bases: TGCGCCAGCAGCCTTATATCCCTTCCCCCAATGGATACGCAGTATTTT. It codes for CASSLISLPPMDTQYF.

The chain is built from TRBV19 and TRBJ1-6; D possibly corresponds to TRBD1 (5 bases). This CDR3 is built from 12 residues. CDR1 and CDR2 from the germline V gene are LNHDA and SQIVND (reference sequence). Between the trimmed V and J ends, which lost 9 bases and 10 bases, there was a span of 13 bases. The CDR3 DNA reads TGTGCCAGCTCAGGACAAAGATCACCCCTCCACTTT. This gives the protein CASSGQRSPLHF.

The chain combines TRBV11-3 with TRBJ2-7; no reliable D call. Germline values: CDR1 SGHNT, CDR2 YENEEA. Trimming shortened V by 4 bases and J by 7 bases, and 14 bases separated the two germline ends. The CDR3 runs to 13 residues. CDR3 in DNA: TGTGCCAGCAGCTCCCTACCGTTCGGTGAGCAGTACTTC. Its protein product is CASSSLPFGEQYF.

The chain employs TRBV19 and TRBJ2-3; 10 nucleotides match TRBD1. CDR3 length equals 16 residues. The ends lost 7 bases at V and 3 bases at J; junction bases unmatched: 10. Germline V gene data show CDR1 as LNHDA and CDR2 as SQIVND (reference sequence). The CDR3 bases are TGTGCCAGTACAGGGCGGGACAGGGGCTGGACAGATACGCAGTATTTT. It translates to CASTGRDRGWTDTQYF.

The chain recombines TRBV5-1 with TRBJ1-2, with D uncertain. Looked up from germline, CDR1 is SGHRS and CDR2 is YFSETQ. Trimming shortened V by 0 bases and J by 7 bases, and 16 bases separated the two germline ends. The CDR3 consists of 15 residues. The CDR3 is CASSLDRGPPPGYTF. CDR3 nucleotide sequence: TGCGCCAGCAGCTTGGATCGCGGGCCGCCTCCTGGCTACACCTTC.

This clonotype was counted a few times. This chain joins TRBV7-9 and TRBJ2-7; the D is unclear. Germline V CDR1 and CDR2: SEHNR, FQNEAQ (reference sequence). V was trimmed by 1 base and J by 3 bases, leaving 13 bases between them. The CDR3 loop spans 15 amino acids. CDR3 residues: CASSLEAASGYEQYF. The DNA for the CDR3 is TGTGCCAGCAGCTTAGAGGCAGCGAGTGGCTACGAGCAGTACTTC.

This clonotype was detected only a few times. Here the CDR3 reads CASSFPTGGAGNTIYF. Here the CDR3 DNA reads TGTGCCAGCAGTTTCCCCACAGGGGGCGCGGGAAACACCATATATTTT. V usage is TRBV28 and J usage is TRBJ1-3; TRBD1 agrees at 9 bases. Germline CDR1 is MDHEN and CDR2 is SYDVKM. The V segment lost 3 bases and the J segment 4 bases; nucleotides outside the gene matches: 7. The CDR3 is made up of 16 amino acids.

The chain joins TRBV5-4 to TRBJ1-3; D not resolved. Germline V lookup: CDR1 SGHNT, CDR2 YYREEE (reference sequence). CDR3 size: 15 residues. Trimming took off 1 base at V and 0 bases at J, with 8 bases between the two ends. The CDR3 reads CASSLSLNSGNTIYF. In nucleotides, the CDR3 is TGTGCCAGCAGCTTGTCACTGAACTCTGGAAACACCATATATTTT.

The genes are TRBV18 and TRBJ1-2, with D unclear. From germline, CDR1 is KGHSH and CDR2 LQKENI. The CDR3 length is 15 residues. The germline V and J ends were trimmed by 2 bases and 6 bases, with 16 bases remaining between them. CDR3 sequence: CASSPSVGRRDGYTF. In DNA form, the CDR3 reads TGTGCCAGCTCACCAAGCGTCGGTCGTAGAGATGGCTACACCTTC. The full variable domain, rest sourced from reference TRBV18 and TRBJ1-2, is NAGVMQNPRHLVRRRGQEARLRCSPMKGHSHVYWYRQLPEEGLKFMVYLQKENIIDESGMPKERFSAEFPKEGPSILRIQQVVRGDSAAYFCASSPSVGRRDGYTFGSGTRLTVV.

The chain couples TRBV7-9 to TRBJ2-5, with 10 bases lining up with TRBD2. The trim removed 4 bases at V and 4 bases at J, leaving 3 bases unmatched. Germline-derived CDR1 and CDR2 are SEHNR and FQNEAQ (reference sequence). The CDR3 is 14 residues long. CDR3 bases: TGTGCCAGCAGCTCCTGGACTAGCGGAGAGACCCAGTACTTC. It yields the protein CASSSWTSGETQYF.

The chain uses TRBV28 and TRBJ1-4; 7 nucleotides align to TRBD1. J gave up 5 bases and V 6 bases, and 12 bases lay outside the gene matches. Per the germline V gene, CDR1 is MDHEN and CDR2 is SYDVKM. The CDR3 runs to 16 residues. The CDR3 nucleotides read TGTGCCAGCAGCCCCGGGACAGTTATTCGGAATGAAAAACTGTTTTTT. Amino acids: CASSPGTVIRNEKLFF.

In this sample, this clonotype turned up a few times. The J gene is TRBJ1-2, the V gene TRBV6-1; TRBD1 is a possible D gene (5 bases). Trimming removed 2 bases at V and 8 bases at J, with 12 bases between. Germline assignment: CDR1 MNHNS and CDR2 SASEGT. There are 13 residues in the CDR3. Here the CDR3 DNA reads TGTGCCAGCAGTGAAACGGGGGTCAGGGGCTACACCTTC. Protein product: CASSETGVRGYTF.

The V and J genes are TRBV2 and TRBJ1-6; TRBD1 matches 7 bases. In germline, CDR1 is SNHLY, CDR2 FYNNEI. Trimming took 6 bases from V and 10 from J; bases not matched to a gene: 9. The CDR3 contains 14 residues. The CDR3 region is CASRQDRQTSPLHF. The CDR3 region has the DNA TGTGCCAGCAGACAGGACAGGCAGACGTCACCCCTCCACTTT. The full variable domain, completed using reference TRBV2 and TRBJ1-6, is EPEVTQTPSHQVTQMGQEVILRCVPISNHLYFYWYRQILGQKVEFLVSFYNNEISEKSEIFDDQFSVERPDGSNFTLKIRSTKLEDSAMYFCASRQDRQTSPLHFGNGTRLTVT.

The chain uses TRBV12-5 and TRBJ2-5; 8 positions match TRBD1. CDR1 and CDR2 from the germline V gene are LGHNT and FRNRAP. The CDR3 runs to 13 residues. V was pared by 6 bases and J by 5 bases, with 5 bases of the junction left unmatched. The CDR3 region has the DNA TGTGCTAGTGGCCCGACAGGGGACGAGACCCAGTACTTC. Protein sequence: CASGPTGDETQYF.

V gene TRBV11-2 combines with J gene TRBJ1-3, with 10 positions matching TRBD1. Trimming cost V 5 bases and J 5 bases; bases outside gene matches: 9. There are 16 residues in the CDR3. Looked up from germline, CDR1 is SGHAT and CDR2 is FQNNGV. This chain's CDR3 is CASSRGTGDSRNTIYF. As DNA, the CDR3 is TGTGCCAGCAGCCGAGGGACAGGGGACAGTAGAAACACCATATATTTT.

The chain employs TRBV12-3 or TRBV12-4 and TRBJ1-1; the D is unclear. This CDR3 contains 14 residues. The germline V and J ends were trimmed by 1 base and 1 base, with 7 bases remaining between them. CDR3 nucleotide sequence: TGTGCCAGCAGTTTAGGGTCCTCGAACACTGAAGCTTTCTTT. Its protein is CASSLGSSNTEAFF.

The rearrangement joins TRBV6-2 or TRBV6-3 to TRBJ2-2; D is tentatively TRBD1 or TRBD2 (5 bases each). CDR1 and CDR2 (germline): MNHEY, SVGEGT. The CDR3 totals 15 residues. V lost 2 bases and J lost 6, with 13 bases in between. In DNA, the CDR3 is TGTGCCAGCAGTTACCGGGCAGGGACGGCCGGGGAGCTGTTTTTT. Translating it yields CASSYRAGTAGELFF.